One sample yielded the 19 T cell receptor beta chains listed below, sequenced in a study of shared clonotypes between healthy human individuals (TCRdb year 2020). Libraries were made using the immunoSEQ multiplex PCR assay. TCRdb obtained this table from immuneACCESS and retained in-frame rearrangements with V and J assigned. These tables miss some clones; where compared with another copy, unresolved V genes account for less than half of the shortfall, and the remainder is unexplained. Present in this sample are approximately 2,200,000 clones, 85% to 95% of which were seen just once. The top ten hold approximately 1.7% of the sample. CD8 naive samples consisted of CD45RO-negative cells that were positively selected for CCR7, yielding a CD45RA+CCR7+ population without TemRA cells. The sequenced sample consisted of naive CD8+ T cells from PBMCs. In the paper's terms, the cell subset or site label means: CD45RA+CCR7+. These receptors all stem from a man aged 18 to 30 in good health. Some clones in this sample may be carry-over from other donors' samples.

The V and J genes are TRBV15 and TRBJ1-1; D may be TRBD1 (6 bases). With 4 bases removed from V and 4 bases from J, the gap between germline ends came to 16 bases. The CDR3 loop spans 15 amino acids. CDR1 and CDR2 (germline): LNHNV, YYDKDF (reference sequence). The DNA for the CDR3 is TGTGCCACCAGCAAAACCCAACAGGGAGCCACTGAAGCTTTCTTT. Protein sequence: CATSKTQQGATEAFF. Complete variable domain (other parts from reference TRBV15 and TRBJ1-1): DAMVIQNPRYQVTQFGKPVTLSCSQTLNHNVMYWYQQKSSQAPKLLFHYYDKDFNNEADTPDNFQSRRPNTSFCFLDIRSPGLGDTAMYLCATSKTQQGATEAFFGQGTRLTVV.

The chain carries TRBV15 and TRBJ2-5; 8 bases align to TRBD1. The V segment lost 8 bases and the J segment 2 bases; nucleotides outside the gene matches: 10. CDR3 length: 15 amino acids. Per the germline V gene, CDR1 is LNHNV and CDR2 is YYDKDF (reference sequence). Here the CDR3 DNA reads TGTGCCACCGCAATGAGCAGGGGGCCGCAAGAGACCCAGTACTTC. This codes for CATAMSRGPQETQYF.

The chain couples TRBV27 to TRBJ1-2; weak D call: TRBD1 (5 bases). V lost 4 bases to trimming and J lost 2 bases, with 8 bases between them. Germline CDR1 reads MNHEY; CDR2 reads SMNVEV (reference sequence). The CDR3 runs to 13 residues. The CDR3 is CASSWGENYGYTF. DNA for the CDR3: TGTGCCAGCAGTTGGGGGGAGAACTATGGCTACACCTTC.

As concerns this clone: Other DNA sequences in this specimen translate into the identical CDR3. The chain joins TRBV7-8 to TRBJ1-5; D is unclear. Looked up from germline, CDR1 is SGHVS and CDR2 is FQNEAQ. CDR3 length equals 12 residues. V was shortened by 2 bases and J by 3 bases, with 2 bases between the two germline ends. The CDR3 nucleotides are TGTGCCAGCAGCTTACCCAATCAGCCCCAGCATTTT. It translates to CASSLPNQPQHF.

V and J are TRBV27 and TRBJ2-3; D gene ambiguous. Germline lookup yields CDR1 MNHEY and CDR2 SMNVEV (reference sequence). V lost 8 bases and J lost 1, with 13 bases in between. The CDR3 covers 14 residues. Written as DNA, the CDR3 is TGTGCCAGCCAATACAGTACCGGCACAGATACGCAGTATTTT. Translating gives CASQYSTGTDTQYF.

This clone showed up just once. V usage is TRBV7-9 and J usage is TRBJ2-7, with D possibly matching TRBD2 (5 bases). Per the germline V gene, CDR1 is SEHNR and CDR2 is FQNEAQ (reference sequence). With 5 bases removed from V and 0 bases from J, the gap between germline ends came to 17 bases. The CDR3 runs 16 residues. The CDR3 DNA reads as TGTGCCAGCAGCCCTGGTCGGGGTCCAAGCTCCTACGAGCAGTACTTC. This translates into CASSPGRGPSSYEQYF.

This clone was observed once. The chain uses TRBV11-2 and TRBJ1-2; D remains unclear. The length of the CDR3 is 16 residues. Trimming removed 3 bases at V and 5 bases at J, with 19 bases between. Germline CDR1 reads SGHAT; CDR2 reads FQNNGV. The CDR3 nucleotides read TGTGCCAGCAGCTTTTCTCCCCGGGGATCCCCATATGGCTACACCTTC. This sequence encodes CASSFSPRGSPYGYTF. Filled out from reference TRBV11-2 and TRBJ1-2, the complete variable domain reads EAGVAQSPRYKIIEKRQSVAFWCNPISGHATLYWYQQILGQGPKLLIQFQNNGVVDDSQLPKDRFSAERLKGVDSTLKIQPAKLEDSAVYLCASSFSPRGSPYGYTFGSGTRLTVV.

The gene calls are TRBV9 and TRBJ2-2; D not resolved. CDR1 is SGDLS, CDR2 YYNGEE, per germline. V lost 1 base and J lost 7, with 11 bases in between. This CDR3 is built from 14 residues. This CDR3 reads CASSVSGVVGELFF. CDR3 DNA sequence: TGTGCCAGCAGCGTATCTGGGGTGGTCGGGGAGCTGTTTTTT. The full variable domain, with the rest looked up from reference TRBV9 and TRBJ2-2, is DSGVTQTPKHLITATGQRVTLRCSPRSGDLSVYWYQQSLDQGLQFLIQYYNGEERAKGNILERFSAQQFPDLHSELNLSSLELGDSALYFCASSVSGVVGELFFGEGSRLTVL.

The rearrangement uses TRBV27 and TRBJ2-7, with D perhaps TRBD2 (6 bases). This CDR3 has 14 amino acids. Per germline, CDR1 MNHEY and CDR2 SMNVEV (reference sequence). The V gene lost 0 bases and the J gene lost 2 bases, with 8 bases spanning the gap. The CDR3 DNA is TGTGCCAGCAGTTTATCGGGACTCGCCTACGAGCAGTACTTC. This sequence encodes CASSLSGLAYEQYF.

This clone is a singleton in its sample. CDR3 nucleotide sequence: TGTGCCAGCAGTTACAACAGGGGTGGGCATCAGCCCCAGCATTTT. Protein sequence: CASSYNRGGHQPQHF. V gene TRBV6-5 combines with J gene TRBJ1-5, with 7 bases fitting TRBD1. With 2 bases clipped from V and 5 bases from J, the junction kept 6 bases outside the gene matches. Germline V lookup: CDR1 MNHEY, CDR2 SVGAGI. CDR3 length equals 15 residues.

The chain joins TRBV4-3 to TRBJ2-7, with 10 positions matching TRBD2. Germline loops: CDR1 LGHNA, CDR2 YSLEER. The CDR3 is 15 residues long. The J segment lost 5 bases and the V segment lost 0 bases, leaving 4 bases of the junction unmatched. The chain's CDR3 is CASSQDRLAGNEQYF. Written as DNA, the CDR3 is TGCGCCAGCAGCCAAGATCGACTAGCGGGTAACGAGCAGTACTTC.

The J gene is TRBJ1-2, the V gene TRBV2; 10 nucleotides line up with TRBD1. The J segment lost 5 bases and the V segment lost 8 bases, leaving 17 bases of the junction unmatched. The CDR3 sequence is 17 residues long. Germline V gene lookup returns CDR1 SNHLY and CDR2 FYNNEI. CDR3 bases: TGTGCCAGCCCCGAGGGGGACAGGGGAAGGGGAGTGTATGGCTACACCTTC. Protein: CASPEGDRGRGVYGYTF.

V gene TRBV2 combines with J gene TRBJ2-7, with D perhaps TRBD1 or TRBD2 (7 bases each). Trimming shortened V by 4 bases and J by 1 base, and 11 bases separated the two germline ends. This CDR3 spans 14 amino acids. Germline V gene sequence: CDR1 SNHLY, CDR2 FYNNEI. CDR3 in amino acids: CASSAGGESYEQYF. Here the CDR3 DNA reads TGTGCCAGCAGTGCAGGGGGGGAATCCTACGAGCAGTACTTC.

The V call is TRBV28, the J call TRBJ1-5, with a weak D call TRBD1 (5 bases). V dropped 3 bases and J dropped 2 bases, with 14 bases sitting between them. The CDR3 runs 16 residues. From germline, CDR1 is MDHEN and CDR2 SYDVKM. In DNA form, the CDR3 reads TGTGCCAGCAGTTTGGCTAGACAGAAACGCAATCAGCCCCAGCATTTT. Translated, it gives CASSLARQKRNQPQHF.

In DNA, the CDR3 is TGTGCCAGCAGCCCCTCTAGCGGGAGAAACACCGGGGAGCTGTTTTTT. Protein sequence: CASSPSSGRNTGELFF. The V call is TRBV7-9, the J call TRBJ2-2; TRBD2 aligns across 10 bases. The length of the CDR3 is 16 residues. J gave up 2 bases and V 5 bases, and 5 bases lay outside the gene matches. Germline CDR1 SEHNR, CDR2 FQNEAQ (reference sequence).

The V call is TRBV27, the J call TRBJ1-1; D gene unclear. V lost 6 bases and J 1 base, leaving 12 bases between the germline ends. Looked up from germline, CDR1 is MNHEY and CDR2 is SMNVEV (reference sequence). CDR3 length: 14 amino acids. CDR3 DNA: TGTGCCAGCAGCCCCAATTCCGGGAACACTGAAGCTTTCTTT. This encodes CASSPNSGNTEAFF.

This rearrangement joins TRBV4-2 to TRBJ2-7, with D perhaps being TRBD1 or TRBD2 (5 bases each). This CDR3 region has 15 residues. V dropped 3 bases and J dropped 5 bases, with 17 bases sitting between them. In germline, CDR1 is LGHNA, CDR2 YNFKEQ. The CDR3 here is CASSQGPGPEDEQYF. The CDR3, as DNA: TGTGCCAGCAGCCAGGGTCCGGGACCCGAGGACGAGCAGTACTTC.

About this clone itself: Other DNA sequences of this sample code for an identical CDR3. The chain carries TRBV20-1 and TRBJ2-1; D gene unclear. The germline V and J ends were trimmed by 1 base and 7 bases, with 5 bases remaining between them. The CDR3 is 11 residues long. CDR1 is DFQATT and CDR2 is SNEGSKA in the germline V gene (reference sequence). CDR3 DNA: TGCAGTGCTAGAGGGGGAAATGAGCAGTTCTTC. This translates into CSARGGNEQFF.

The chain combines TRBV30 with TRBJ2-7; D perhaps matches TRBD2 (6 bases). Germline-derived CDR1 and CDR2 are GTSNPN and SVGIG (reference sequence). The length of the CDR3 is 13 residues. The V gene lost 2 bases and the J gene lost 6 bases, with 14 bases spanning the gap. DNA of the CDR3: TGTGCCTGGAGTTGGGGGACTGGAATCGAGCAGTACTTC. Its protein product is CAWSWGTGIEQYF.